The entry below describes one T cell receptor (beta chain). The data were obtained in a study of blood T cell repertoires in COVID-19. About the research overall: The United States, Italy and Spain provided the acute and convalescent COVID-19 samples. T cells, B-cell-depleted T cells, or PBMCs supplied cDNA or gDNA.

Authors' processing steps: Amplifying reference gene primers gave estimates of nucleated cell counts. Only in-frame clones appear in the TCRdb table, and some are missing; sequencing was by immunoSEQ multiplex PCR. D and trimming come from the DNA, and the V and J calls and clone size come from that table. Of more than 250,000 clones listed, 88% are singletons. The germline V gene has CDR1 SGHTA and CDR2 FQGNSA. The CDR3 has 15 residues. Trimming took off 1 base at V and 3 bases at J, with 13 bases between the two ends. Sequences were obtained from peripheral blood. This sequence joins TRBV7-2 and TRBJ2-7, with a possible D match to TRBD2 (6 bases). The receptor was derived from a human donor in a cohort sampled during active COVID-19. CDR3 region: CASSLVTGVVYEQYF. The DNA for the CDR3 is TGTGCCAGCAGCTTAGTTACGGGAGTGGTCTACGAGCAGTACTTC.